The 31 T cell receptor beta chains in this list originate from one sample, sequenced in a study of naive and memory T cell subsets. The beta constant-region primer was an equimolar mix of two oligonucleotides covering TRBC1 and TRBC2. TCRdb analysed the UMI-ligation and nested PCR reads with MiXCR anew, one entry per CDR3 protein. The table records some 36,000 distinct CDR3 sequences, about an eighth of them present only once. What was sequenced was effector memory CD4+ T cells from blood. As to subset: effector memory, CD45RA- CD27-. The receptors come from a human donor in good health.

This clonotype was counted only a few times. This chain connects TRBV6-2 or TRBV6-3 to TRBJ2-2, with D maybe TRBD2 (6 bases). The V end lost 3 bases, the J end lost 5 bases, and 13 bases lay between the germline ends. Germline lookup yields CDR1 MNHEY and CDR2 SVGEGT. CDR3 length: 15 residues. DNA for the CDR3: TGTGCCAGCAGTTATGGAGCACTAGCAACCGGGGAGCTGTTTTTT. This encodes CASSYGALATGELFF.

This clonotype was seen repeatedly, ten times or more. The chain joins TRBV3-1 to TRBJ2-3, with TRBD2 matching 8 bases. Germline V CDR1 and CDR2: LGHDT, YNNKEL (reference sequence). The CDR3 is 14 amino acids. V shed 6 bases and J 3 bases; nucleotides not matched to a gene: 5. Written as DNA, the CDR3 is TGTGCCAGCAGTTACGGACTAGCAACAGATACGCAGTATTTT. Translating gives CASSYGLATDTQYF.

This clonotype was counted only a few times. This sequence joins TRBV24-1 and TRBJ2-3; D perhaps matches TRBD2 (6 bases). Trimming pared 7 bases from V and 1 base from J, leaving 8 bases between. CDR1 KGHDR and CDR2 SFDVKD come from the germline V gene. The CDR3 sequence is 13 residues long. CDR3 protein: CATSGSGTDTQYF. In DNA, the CDR3 is TGTGCCACCAGCGGGAGTGGCACAGATACGCAGTATTTT.

By its share, this clonotype is medium-sized. This chain connects TRBV7-2 to TRBJ1-2; D unresolved. The V end lost 8 bases, the J end lost 3 bases, and 13 bases lay between the germline ends. Looked up from germline, CDR1 is SGHTA and CDR2 is FQGNSA. The CDR3 length is 13 residues. This CDR3 reads CASADTDYYGYTF. As DNA, the CDR3 is TGTGCCAGCGCAGATACAGACTACTATGGCTACACCTTC.

The DNA for the CDR3 is TGTGCCAGCAGTGAAAAGGGTGGACGTGAGGAGACCCAGTACTTC. Amino acids: CASSEKGGREETQYF. This chain links TRBV2 with TRBJ2-5; no clear D. The germline CDR1 and CDR2 sequences are SNHLY and FYNNEI. This CDR3 comprises 15 residues. V was clipped by 2 bases and J by 5 bases, with 15 bases between them.

The gene calls are TRBV2 and TRBJ1-4; no reliable D call. The germline gives CDR1 SNHLY, CDR2 FYNNEI. This CDR3 comprises 15 residues. V lost 7 bases and J lost 0, with 12 bases in between. The CDR3 nucleotides are TGTGCCAGCACGAGGAGGGTTGCAACTAATGAAAAACTGTTTTTT. It is translated as CASTRRVATNEKLFF.

This clonotype was counted between two and nine times. This sequence joins TRBV7-2 and TRBJ2-2; D gene ambiguous. V gave up 3 bases and J gave up 7 bases, with 9 bases separating them. Germline CDR1 reads SGHTA; CDR2 reads FQGNSA. CDR3 length: 13 residues. The chain's CDR3 is CASSFLGIGELFF. CDR3 nucleotide sequence: TGTGCCAGCAGCTTCTTGGGAATCGGGGAGCTGTTTTTT.

The chain carries TRBV5-8 and TRBJ1-5; D unclear. The CDR3 has 13 residues. Trimming left V 3 bases short and J 4 bases short, with 8 bases between. Germline V gene sequence: CDR1 SGHTS, CDR2 YDEGEE. CDR3 region: CASSYSSNQPQHF. In DNA form, the CDR3 reads TGTGCCAGCAGCTACAGCTCTAATCAGCCCCAGCATTTT.

This rearrangement joins TRBV3-1 to TRBJ2-5, with TRBD1 matching 10 bases. This CDR3 comprises 16 residues. V shed 0 bases, J shed 6 bases, and the junction held 7 bases outside the gene matches. Germline assignment: CDR1 LGHDT and CDR2 YNNKEL (reference sequence). Here the CDR3 reads CASSQDLGQGTKTQYF. In nucleotides, the CDR3 is TGTGCCAGCAGCCAAGATTTGGGACAGGGGACGAAGACCCAGTACTTC.

This clonotype showed up just a few times. V is TRBV28 and J is TRBJ2-1; TRBD2 matches at 13 bases. The CDR3 runs to 16 residues. CDR1 MDHEN and CDR2 SYDVKM come from the germline V gene. V was pared by 7 bases and J by 9 bases, with 12 bases of the junction left unmatched. The CDR3 sequence: CASTLRLAGGNGEQFF. The CDR3 region has the DNA TGTGCCAGCACCCTAAGACTAGCGGGAGGAAATGGTGAGCAGTTCTTC. Supplemented by reference TRBV28 and TRBJ2-1, the full variable domain reads DVKVTQSSRYLVKRTGEKVFLECVQDMDHENMFWYRQDPGLGLRLIYFSYDVKMKEKGDIPEGYSVSREKKERFSLILESASTNQTSMYLCASTLRLAGGNGEQFFGPGTRLTVL.

This clonotype has a handful of counts. Here the CDR3 reads CASSLARNTGELFF. CDR3 sequence (DNA): TGTGCCAGCAGCTTAGCCAGAAACACCGGGGAGCTGTTTTTT. The chain carries TRBV7-9 and TRBJ2-2, with D unclear. With 0 bases removed from V and 2 bases from J, the gap between germline ends came to 4 bases. Germline V gene sequence: CDR1 SEHNR, CDR2 FQNEAQ (reference sequence). There are 14 residues in the CDR3.

At least ten counts were recorded for this clonotype. The V gene is TRBV20-1, the J gene TRBJ2-3, with TRBD1 matching over 7 bases. This CDR3 has 14 amino acids. CDR1 and CDR2 (germline): DFQATT, SNEGSKA (reference sequence). J gave up 8 bases and V 0 bases, and 8 bases lay outside the gene matches. The DNA of the CDR3 is TGCAGTGCTAGAGAGCGACGGCCAGGGGGTACGCAGTATTTT. Translating it yields CSARERRPGGTQYF.

The chain links TRBV28 to TRBJ2-3; 12 bases agree with TRBD2. The ends lost 7 bases at V and 4 bases at J; junction bases unmatched: 15. Germline CDR1 reads MDHEN; CDR2 reads SYDVKM. CDR3 length: 18 amino acids. The CDR3 DNA reads as TGTGCCAGCACCTTGAGGGCTAGCGGGAGGGGGTTCCCAGATACGCAGTATTTT. It specifies CASTLRASGRGFPDTQYF.

In its sample, this clonotype was seen a few times. The V and J genes are TRBV3-1 and TRBJ2-5; no definite D call. Trimming cost V 1 base and J 10 bases, with 7 bases left between them. Germline V CDR1 and CDR2: LGHDT, YNNKEL (reference sequence). The CDR3 is made up of 11 amino acids. CDR3 nucleotide sequence: TGTGCCAGCAGCCAAGGTTGGGACCAGTACTTC. It yields the protein CASSQGWDQYF.

V usage is TRBV12-3 or TRBV12-4 and J usage is TRBJ1-1, with a possible D match to TRBD1 (5 bases). The CDR3 covers 13 residues. The V and J ends lost 5 bases and 11 bases respectively, with 18 bases between them. In DNA, the CDR3 is TGTGCCAGCAGTCCTACAGGTGTGGGGGGGGCTTTCTTT. Its translation: CASSPTGVGGAFF.

This clonotype was seen repeatedly, ten times or more. The chain couples TRBV6-1 to TRBJ1-2; D is undetermined. CDR3 length equals 11 residues. CDR1 MNHNS and CDR2 SASEGT come from the germline V gene. Trimming took off 3 bases at V and 5 bases at J, with 4 bases between the two ends. As DNA, the CDR3 is TGTGCCAGCAGTGATTGGTATGGCTACACCTTC. Translated, it gives CASSDWYGYTF.

This clonotype was detected a few times. The chain carries TRBV7-2 and TRBJ1-1; D is uncertain. The CDR3 contains 17 residues. Germline lookup yields CDR1 SGHTA and CDR2 FQGNSA. V dropped 6 bases and J dropped 0 bases, with 20 bases sitting between them. The CDR3 sequence is CASSSPPGGFMNTEAFF. The CDR3 DNA reads as TGTGCCAGCAGTTCGCCCCCCGGAGGGTTCATGAACACTGAAGCTTTCTTT.

This clonotype has only a few counts. The V gene is TRBV9, the J gene TRBJ1-1; D perhaps matches TRBD1 (5 bases). The V end was cut by 3 bases, the J end by 1 base, with 13 bases between. This CDR3 has 15 amino acids. Germline CDR1 SGDLS, CDR2 YYNGEE. In DNA form, the CDR3 reads TGTGCCAGCAGCGCCGGCCCAGGGCGGAACACTGAAGCTTTCTTT. Translated: CASSAGPGRNTEAFF.

The chain joins TRBV6-5 to TRBJ2-5; the D is unclear. The CDR3 sequence is 13 residues long. V lost 2 bases and J 5 bases, leaving 9 bases between the germline ends. CDR1 is MNHEY, CDR2 SVGAGI, per germline. In nucleotides, the CDR3 is TGTGCCAGCAGTTACGTCGGCCGCGAGACCCAGTACTTC. The encoded protein is CASSYVGRETQYF.

This clonotype was counted a few times. This rearrangement joins TRBV20-1 to TRBJ2-5, with 7 positions matching TRBD2. Germline V gene data show CDR1 as DFQATT and CDR2 as SNEGSKA (reference sequence). CDR3 length equals 12 residues. After removal of 6 bases from V and 4 bases from J, the junction contained 5 bases not matched to a gene. The CDR3 DNA follows: TGCAGTGCCAACGGGGGGATAGAGACCCAGTACTTC. Protein: CSANGGIETQYF.

The V gene is TRBV6-6, the J gene TRBJ2-5; 12 bases match TRBD1. Per the germline V gene, CDR1 is MNHNY and CDR2 is SVGAGI (reference sequence). After removal of 2 bases from V and 5 bases from J, the junction contained 6 bases not matched to a gene. CDR3 size: 16 residues. In nucleotides, the CDR3 is TGTGCCAGCAGTTACGCGGGACAGGGGGCGCAGGAGACCCAGTACTTC. This translates into CASSYAGQGAQETQYF.

This clonotype was observed a few times. The rearrangement uses TRBV7-7 and TRBJ2-2; TRBD1 agrees at 8 bases. The length of the CDR3 is 17 residues. Germline lookup yields CDR1 SSHAT and CDR2 FNYEAQ (reference sequence). V gave up 5 bases and J gave up 1 base; unmatched junction bases: 9. CDR3 region: CASSPRGPALNTGELFF. The CDR3 DNA sequence: TGTGCCAGCAGCCCCAGGGGGCCAGCCTTGAACACCGGGGAGCTGTTTTTT.

This clonotype showed up many times. The chain recombines TRBV24-1 with TRBJ2-1, with 13 bases that match TRBD2. With V trimmed by 4 bases and J by 5 bases, 4 bases remained unmatched. In germline, CDR1 is KGHDR, CDR2 SFDVKD. CDR3 size: 16 residues. CDR3 sequence reads: CATSDPGTSGNNEQFF. The CDR3 bases are TGTGCCACCAGTGACCCCGGGACTAGCGGGAACAATGAGCAGTTCTTC.

The chain is built from TRBV29-1 and TRBJ2-5, with TRBD1 matching 10 bases. Germline V lookup: CDR1 SQVTM, CDR2 ANQGSEA. This CDR3 contains 13 residues. With V trimmed by 5 bases and J by 7 bases, 7 bases remained unmatched. The CDR3 is CSVQGQGIGTQYF. DNA of the CDR3: TGCAGCGTTCAGGGACAGGGGATCGGGACCCAGTACTTC.

This clonotype was counted only a few times. The chain combines TRBV28 with TRBJ2-7; 8 nucleotides align to TRBD1. This CDR3 has 15 amino acids. Germline CDR1 and CDR2: MDHEN and SYDVKM. Trimming at V came to 6 bases and at J to 2 bases, leaving 9 bases not matched to a gene. The CDR3 sequence is CASSLDRGVAYEQYF. The CDR3 DNA reads as TGTGCCAGCAGCCTTGACAGGGGCGTCGCCTACGAGCAGTACTTC.

The gene calls are TRBV10-3 and TRBJ2-1; 7 nucleotides agree with TRBD2. Looked up from germline, CDR1 is ENHRY and CDR2 is SYGVKD. V shed 3 bases, J shed 5 bases, and the junction held 7 bases outside the gene matches. The CDR3 spans 15 residues. CDR3: CAISDSGRMNNEQFF. In DNA form, the CDR3 reads TGTGCCATCAGTGATTCCGGGAGGATGAACAATGAGCAGTTCTTC.

This clonotype occurred a few times. The chain is built from TRBV6-1 and TRBJ2-1; the match to TRBD1 covers 7 bases. V was clipped by 6 bases and J by 9 bases; unmatched bases: 14. Germline V gene sequence: CDR1 MNHNS, CDR2 SASEGT. The CDR3 length is 15 residues. CDR3: CASSLRDQGVLEQFF. The DNA of the CDR3 is TGTGCCAGCAGCCTCCGGGACCAGGGGGTTCTTGAGCAGTTCTTC.

The V gene is TRBV6-6, the J gene TRBJ2-4, with 8 nucleotides matching TRBD1. V shed 6 bases and J 0 bases; nucleotides not matched to a gene: 13. The CDR3 is 18 residues long. The germline CDR1 and CDR2 sequences are MNHNY and SVGAGI (reference sequence). The CDR3, as DNA: TGTGCCAGCAGCCTAAAAAGGGACAGGAGTGAAGCCAAAAACATTCAGTACTTC. Protein: CASSLKRDRSEAKNIQYF.

This clonotype showed up many times. The chain links TRBV2 to TRBJ2-1; 8 nucleotides line up with TRBD2. The V and J ends lost 4 bases and 9 bases, in that order; junction bases with no gene match: 11. There are 15 residues in the CDR3. Germline V lookup: CDR1 SNHLY, CDR2 FYNNEI. This CDR3 reads CASSVRAGALLEQFF. In DNA form, the CDR3 reads TGTGCCAGCAGTGTGCGAGCGGGAGCCCTCCTTGAGCAGTTCTTC.

The V call is TRBV18, the J call TRBJ2-7; the match to TRBD1 covers 9 bases. This CDR3 spans 17 amino acids. CDR1 and CDR2 (germline): KGHSH, LQKENI. The V gene end was trimmed by 1 base and the J gene end by 7 bases; junction bases not matched to a gene: 14. The CDR3 nucleotides are TGTGCCAGCTCACCACAGGGAGTAGGGACAGGGCATTGGGAGCAGTACTTC. Translation gives CASSPQGVGTGHWEQYF. The full variable domain, with the rest looked up from reference TRBV18 and TRBJ2-7, is NAGVMQNPRHLVRRRGQEARLRCSPMKGHSHVYWYRQLPEEGLKFMVYLQKENIIDESGMPKERFSAEFPKEGPSILRIQQVVRGDSAAYFCASSPQGVGTGHWEQYFGPGTRLTVT.

This CDR3 is CASSYEGGSYEQYF. CDR3 nucleotide sequence: TGTGCCAGCAGTTACGAGGGAGGTTCCTACGAGCAGTACTTC. J is TRBJ2-7 and V is TRBV6-5; the D gene is possibly TRBD2 (6 bases). V shed 2 bases and J shed 1 base, with 9 bases lying between them. This CDR3 comprises 14 residues. Per germline, CDR1 MNHEY and CDR2 SVGAGI.